This section outlines one T cell receptor (beta chain) sequence together with its context. Its antigen is not identified. This record belongs to a study of monozygotic twins with inflammatory bowel disease. This CDR3 region has 14 residues. Germline-derived CDR1 and CDR2 are DFQATT and SNEGSKA (reference sequence). For each CDR3 protein, TCRdb gives one entry from its re-call of the 5' RACE reads, without DNA. Recorded here are around 230,000 distinct CDR3 sequences; the top ten clones represent 1.6%. Whole-study results and caveats: Among T cells, the various subtypes were not distinguishable.

The sequenced sample was blood. The TCR originated in a human donor with ulcerative colitis or Crohn's disease, or a healthy co-twin of an affected twin (not recorded which). The rearrangement joins TRBV20-1 to TRBJ2-2; the D call from TCRdb, TRBD1, cannot be confirmed without DNA. The CDR3: CSASKGLKAGELFF.